This TCR beta chain was retrieved from a study of blood T cells in healthy people across ages. Study-wide findings and caveats: Researchers report that TCR beta diversity correlated strongly with naive T cell percentage.

The sample providers were healthy Caucasian people from Russia, aged about 6 to 95. Per sample, at least 6 micrograms of total RNA were extracted. As to this clonotype: Its antigen is undetermined.

Then a second PCR, running roughly 6 to 12 cycles, was carried out with a sample-barcoded 5' primer and a J-beta primer mix. Every sample returned 2.5 million or more CDR3-containing paired-end reads. TCRdb reprocessed the 5' RACE reads with MiXCR, giving one entry per CDR3 protein. The profile shows over 1,200,000 distinct CDR3 sequences, approximately 63% of them singletons. The clonotype originates from a man between 18 and 35 years old in good health. Sequenced material: blood.

The CDR3 coding sequence is TGTGCCAGCAGTTTTAGGGCCCACAGCTACACCTTC. Translating gives CASSFRAHSYTF. The rearrangement uses TRBV12-3 or TRBV12-4 and TRBJ1-2; unclear D gene. Trimming removed 3 bases from V and 9 bases from J, with 11 bases in between. The CDR3 covers 12 residues.